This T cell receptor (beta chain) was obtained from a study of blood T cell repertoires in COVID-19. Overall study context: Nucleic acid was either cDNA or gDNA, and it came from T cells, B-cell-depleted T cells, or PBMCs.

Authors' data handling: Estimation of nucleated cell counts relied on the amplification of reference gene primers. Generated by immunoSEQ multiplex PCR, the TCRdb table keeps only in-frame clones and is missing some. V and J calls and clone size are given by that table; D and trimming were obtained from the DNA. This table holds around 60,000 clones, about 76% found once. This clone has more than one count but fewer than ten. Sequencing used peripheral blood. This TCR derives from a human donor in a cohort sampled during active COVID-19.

The CDR3 reads CASSADRGFNGYTF. The CDR3 coding sequence is TGTGCCAGCAGTGCGGACAGGGGATTTAATGGCTACACCTTC. The rearrangement links TRBV2 to TRBJ1-2, with TRBD1 matching over 9 bases. The germline gives CDR1 SNHLY, CDR2 FYNNEI. CDR3 length: 14 residues. The V segment lost 4 bases and the J segment 6 bases; nucleotides outside the gene matches: 6. The whole variable domain, remainder taken from reference TRBV2 and TRBJ1-2, is EPEVTQTPSHQVTQMGQEVILRCVPISNHLYFYWYRQILGQKVEFLVSFYNNEISEKSEIFDDQFSVERPDGSNFTLKIRSTKLEDSAMYFCASSADRGFNGYTFGSGTRLTVV.